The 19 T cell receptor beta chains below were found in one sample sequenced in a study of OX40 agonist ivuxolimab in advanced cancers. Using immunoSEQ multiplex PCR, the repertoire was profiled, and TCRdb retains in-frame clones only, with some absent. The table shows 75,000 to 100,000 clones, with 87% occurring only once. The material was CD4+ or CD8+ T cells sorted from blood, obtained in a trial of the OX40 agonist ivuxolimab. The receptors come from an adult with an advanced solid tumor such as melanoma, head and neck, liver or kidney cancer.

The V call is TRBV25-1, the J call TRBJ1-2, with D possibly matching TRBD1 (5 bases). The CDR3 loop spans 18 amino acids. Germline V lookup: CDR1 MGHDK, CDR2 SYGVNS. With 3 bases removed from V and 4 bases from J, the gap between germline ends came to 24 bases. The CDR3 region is CASSEWSGEGVKLYGYTF. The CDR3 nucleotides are TGTGCCAGCAGTGAGTGGTCGGGGGAGGGAGTAAAGCTCTATGGCTACACCTTC.

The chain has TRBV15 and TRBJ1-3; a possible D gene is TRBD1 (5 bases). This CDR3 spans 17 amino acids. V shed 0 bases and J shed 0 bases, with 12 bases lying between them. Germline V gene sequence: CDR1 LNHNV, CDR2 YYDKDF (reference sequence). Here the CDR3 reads CATSRDYIGGSGNTIYF. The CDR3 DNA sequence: TGTGCCACCAGCAGAGATTATATCGGGGGCTCTGGAAACACCATATATTTT.

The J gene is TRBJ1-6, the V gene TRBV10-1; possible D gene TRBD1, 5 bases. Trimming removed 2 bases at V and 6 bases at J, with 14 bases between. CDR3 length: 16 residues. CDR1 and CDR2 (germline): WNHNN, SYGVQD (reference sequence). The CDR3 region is CASSETTGTTNSPLHF. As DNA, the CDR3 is TGCGCCAGCAGTGAGACCACAGGTACGACTAATTCACCCCTCCACTTT.

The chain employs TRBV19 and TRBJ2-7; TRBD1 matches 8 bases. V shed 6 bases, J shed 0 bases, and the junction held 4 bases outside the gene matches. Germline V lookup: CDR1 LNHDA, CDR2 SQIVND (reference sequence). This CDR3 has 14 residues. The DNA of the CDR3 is TGTGCCAGTAGCCAGGGGGCGAGCTCCTACGAGCAGTACTTC. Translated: CASSQGASSYEQYF.

DNA of the CDR3: TGCGCCAGCAGCTTGATTGGTTCTGAAAAACTGTTTTTT. This translates into CASSLIGSEKLFF. V gene TRBV5-1 combines with J gene TRBJ1-4; D is unclear. Germline loops: CDR1 SGHRS, CDR2 YFSETQ. The length of the CDR3 is 13 residues. Trimming pared 1 base from V and 7 bases from J, leaving 8 bases between. Full variable domain (outside the CDR3, taken from reference TRBV5-1 and TRBJ1-4): KAGVTQTPRYLIKTRGQQVTLSCSPISGHRSVSWYQQTPGQGLQFLFEYFSETQRNKGNFPGRFSGRQFSNSRSEMNVSTLELGDSALYLCASSLIGSEKLFFGSGTQLSVL.

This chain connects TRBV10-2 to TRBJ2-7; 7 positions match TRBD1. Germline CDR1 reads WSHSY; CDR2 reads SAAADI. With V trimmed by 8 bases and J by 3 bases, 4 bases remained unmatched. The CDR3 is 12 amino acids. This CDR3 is CASGDRVYEQYF. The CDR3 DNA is TGCGCCAGCGGGGACAGAGTCTACGAGCAGTACTTC.

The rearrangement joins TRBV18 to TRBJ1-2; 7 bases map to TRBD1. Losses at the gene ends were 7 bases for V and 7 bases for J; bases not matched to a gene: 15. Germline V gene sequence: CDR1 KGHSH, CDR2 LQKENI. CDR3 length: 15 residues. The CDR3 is CASFLGTDGILGYTF. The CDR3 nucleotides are TGTGCCAGCTTTCTAGGGACAGACGGGATTCTTGGCTACACCTTC.

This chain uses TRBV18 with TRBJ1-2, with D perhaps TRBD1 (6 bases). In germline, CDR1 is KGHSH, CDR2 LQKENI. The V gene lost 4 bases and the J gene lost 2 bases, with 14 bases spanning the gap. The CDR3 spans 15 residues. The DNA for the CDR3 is TGTGCCAGCTCACTATCACAGGGTTTCAACTATGGCTACACCTTC. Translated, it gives CASSLSQGFNYGYTF.

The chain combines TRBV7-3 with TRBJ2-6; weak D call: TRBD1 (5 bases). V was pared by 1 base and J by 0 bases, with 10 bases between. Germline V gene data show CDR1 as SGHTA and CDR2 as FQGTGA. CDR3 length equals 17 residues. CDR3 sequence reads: CASSLRGGNSGANVLTF. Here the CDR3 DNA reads TGTGCCAGCAGCTTAAGGGGCGGCAACTCTGGGGCCAACGTCCTGACTTTC.

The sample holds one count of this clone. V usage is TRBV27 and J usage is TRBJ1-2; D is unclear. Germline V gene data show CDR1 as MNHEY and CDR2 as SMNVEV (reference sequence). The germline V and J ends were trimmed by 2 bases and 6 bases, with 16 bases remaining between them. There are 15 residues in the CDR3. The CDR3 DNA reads TGTGCCAGCAGTTTAAAAGGGCGCAGTGCGAATGGCTACACCTTC. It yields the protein CASSLKGRSANGYTF.

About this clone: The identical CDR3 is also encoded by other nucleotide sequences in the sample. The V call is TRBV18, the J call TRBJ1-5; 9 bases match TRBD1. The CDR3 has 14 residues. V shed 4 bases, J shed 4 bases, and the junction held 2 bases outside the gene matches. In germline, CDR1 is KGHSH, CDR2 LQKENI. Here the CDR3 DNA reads TGTGCCAGCTCACTGGGGACAGGGAATCAGCCCCAGCATTTT. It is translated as CASSLGTGNQPQHF.

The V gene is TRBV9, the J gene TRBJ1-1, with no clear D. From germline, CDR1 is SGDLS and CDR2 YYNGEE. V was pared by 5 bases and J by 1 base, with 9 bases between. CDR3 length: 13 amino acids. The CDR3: CASSFSQNTEAFF. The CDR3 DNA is TGTGCCAGCAGTTTTAGCCAGAACACTGAAGCTTTCTTT.

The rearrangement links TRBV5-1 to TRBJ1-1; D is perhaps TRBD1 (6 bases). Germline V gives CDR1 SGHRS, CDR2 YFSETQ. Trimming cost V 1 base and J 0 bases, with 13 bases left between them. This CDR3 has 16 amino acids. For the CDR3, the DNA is TGCGCCAGCAGCTTGCAGGGGCCTGGGATGAACACTGAAGCTTTCTTT. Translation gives CASSLQGPGMNTEAFF.

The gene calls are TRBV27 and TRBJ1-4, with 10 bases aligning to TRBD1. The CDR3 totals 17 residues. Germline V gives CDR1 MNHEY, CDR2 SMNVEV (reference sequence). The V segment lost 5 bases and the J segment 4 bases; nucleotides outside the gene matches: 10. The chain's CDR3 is CASSPPPGTGDNEKLFF. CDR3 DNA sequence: TGTGCCAGCAGTCCCCCCCCGGGGACAGGGGATAATGAAAAACTGTTTTTT.

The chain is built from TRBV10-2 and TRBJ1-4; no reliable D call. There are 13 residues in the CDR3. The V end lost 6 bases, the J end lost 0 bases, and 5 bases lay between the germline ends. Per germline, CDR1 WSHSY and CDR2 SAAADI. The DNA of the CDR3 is TGCGCCAGCAGGAGCACAACTAATGAAAAACTGTTTTTT. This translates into CASRSTTNEKLFF.

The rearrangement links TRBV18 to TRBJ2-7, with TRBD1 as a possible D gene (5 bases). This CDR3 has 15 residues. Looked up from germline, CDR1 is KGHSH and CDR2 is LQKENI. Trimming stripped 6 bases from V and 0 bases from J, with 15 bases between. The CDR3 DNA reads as TGTGCCAGCTCCCTCGACGGCGACAGCTCCTACGAGCAGTACTTC. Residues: CASSLDGDSSYEQYF.

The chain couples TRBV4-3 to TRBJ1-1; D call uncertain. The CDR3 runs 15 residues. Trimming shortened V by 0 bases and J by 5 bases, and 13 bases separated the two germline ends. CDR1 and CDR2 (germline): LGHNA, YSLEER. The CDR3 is CASSQEGLGSTEAFF. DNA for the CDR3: TGCGCCAGCAGCCAAGAGGGTTTGGGCTCTACTGAAGCTTTCTTT.

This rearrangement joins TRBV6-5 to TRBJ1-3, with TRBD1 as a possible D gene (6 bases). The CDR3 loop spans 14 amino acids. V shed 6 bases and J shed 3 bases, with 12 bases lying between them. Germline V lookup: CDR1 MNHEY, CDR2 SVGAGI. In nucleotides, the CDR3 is TGTGCCAGCAGGGCCTCAGGGGTTGGAAACACCATATATTTT. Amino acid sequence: CASRASGVGNTIYF.

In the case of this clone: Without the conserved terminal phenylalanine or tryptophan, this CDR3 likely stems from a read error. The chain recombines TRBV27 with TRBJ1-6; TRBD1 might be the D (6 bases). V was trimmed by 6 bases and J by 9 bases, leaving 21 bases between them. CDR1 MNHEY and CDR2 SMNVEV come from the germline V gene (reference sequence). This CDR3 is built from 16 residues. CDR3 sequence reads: CASRRTDRPIPSPLHL. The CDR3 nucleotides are TGTGCCAGCAGAAGAACTGACAGGCCCATCCCTTCACCCCTCCACCTT.